The clone carrying this TCR beta chain was recorded many times. Its target is unknown. The data belong to a study of CD8 T cells in ankylosing spondylitis. Study-wide results and caveats: The authors found the disease-linked clones to be CD8+ and relatively rare in peripheral blood. A TCR beta motif of fewer than 10 highly homologous variants seemed to mark ankylosing spondylitis blood.

V lost 6 bases and J lost 0, with 12 bases in between. The length of the CDR3 is 14 residues. The germline gives CDR1 DFQATT, CDR2 SNEGSKA (reference sequence). One entry per CDR3 protein results from TCRdb running MiXCR on the 5' RACE reads. The repertoire holds around 490,000 distinct CDR3 sequences, with 5.3% as singletons. This clonotype originated in a male donor with ankylosing spondylitis. What was sequenced was blood, either unsorted or a sorted T cell fraction (not recorded which). This chain uses TRBV20-1 with TRBJ2-1, with D hard to call. The CDR3 bases are TGCAGTGCGGTTTACTACAGCTCCTACAATGAGCAGTTCTTC. Amino acid sequence: CSAVYYSSYNEQFF.